These 25 T cell receptor beta chains came from one sample sequenced in a study of blood T cell repertoires in COVID-19. Sequencing was performed with immunoSEQ multiplex PCR; in TCRdb, only in-frame clones are kept and a portion is missing. The sample carries some 200,000 clones, 80% to 90% recorded once. Sequencing was done on a sample of peripheral blood. These receptor sequences come from an elderly man with acute or convalescent COVID-19.

The genes are TRBV24-1 and TRBJ2-3; D uncertain. The germline gives CDR1 KGHDR, CDR2 SFDVKD. Trimming took off 3 bases at V and 0 bases at J, with 12 bases between the two ends. The CDR3 length is 16 residues. The CDR3 protein is CATSDPTTPSTDTQYF. DNA for the CDR3: TGTGCCACCAGTGATCCAACGACACCCAGCACAGATACGCAGTATTTT.

V gene TRBV6-2 or TRBV6-3 combines with J gene TRBJ2-2; TRBD1 agrees at 8 bases. Germline assignment: CDR1 MNHEY and CDR2 SVGEGT. V trimming: 4 bases; J trimming: 7 bases; junction bases outside the gene matches: 8. The CDR3 covers 15 residues. CDR3 amino acids: CASSWGTGGIGELFF. In DNA, the CDR3 is TGTGCCAGCAGTTGGGGGACAGGTGGCATCGGGGAGCTGTTTTTT.

The DNA of the CDR3 is TGTGCCAGCTCACCCCCGGTCCTAAGAGATGAAAAACTGTTTTTT. Residues: CASSPPVLRDEKLFF. This sequence joins TRBV18 and TRBJ1-4; the D is unclear. Germline V gene sequence: CDR1 KGHSH, CDR2 LQKENI. Trimming pared 3 bases from V and 6 bases from J, leaving 14 bases between. CDR3 length equals 15 residues.

V is TRBV28 and J is TRBJ2-3; the D is unclear. The V end was cut by 2 bases, the J end by 7 bases, with 7 bases between. This CDR3 region has 12 residues. CDR1 is MDHEN and CDR2 is SYDVKM in the germline V gene. Here the CDR3 reads CASSLQANTQYF. The DNA of the CDR3 is TGTGCCAGCAGTTTACAGGCGAATACGCAGTATTTT. The full variable domain, with the rest looked up from reference TRBV28 and TRBJ2-3, is DVKVTQSSRYLVKRTGEKVFLECVQDMDHENMFWYRQDPGLGLRLIYFSYDVKMKEKGDIPEGYSVSREKKERFSLILESASTNQTSMYLCASSLQANTQYFGPGTRLTVL.

CDR3 coding DNA: TGCGCCAGCAGCCAAGAATTAGCGGGGGCGTACAATGAGCAGTTCTTC. It is translated as CASSQELAGAYNEQFF. J is TRBJ2-1 and V is TRBV4-3, with 9 positions matching TRBD2. CDR1 LGHNA and CDR2 YSLEER come from the germline V gene. J gave up 4 bases and V 0 bases, and 4 bases lay outside the gene matches. The CDR3 contains 16 residues.

Worth noting for this clone: The sample contains more than one DNA sequence encoding this CDR3. This rearrangement joins TRBV20-1 to TRBJ2-7; possibly TRBD1 for D (6 bases). Germline V gives CDR1 DFQATT, CDR2 SNEGSKA (reference sequence). Trimming removed 3 bases from V and 3 bases from J, with 6 bases in between. CDR3 length equals 11 residues. In nucleotides, the CDR3 is TGCAGTGCTAGGACAGGCTACGAGCAGTACTTC. This sequence encodes CSARTGYEQYF.

The CDR3 DNA sequence: TGCAGTGCTAGATTGGACAGTGAAGCTTTCTTT. This codes for CSARLDSEAFF. The chain links TRBV20-1 to TRBJ1-1; tentative D call: TRBD1 (6 bases). The germline V gene encodes CDR1 DFQATT and CDR2 SNEGSKA (reference sequence). The CDR3 covers 11 residues. Trimming cost V 2 bases and J 7 bases, with 8 bases left between them.

The chain couples TRBV19 to TRBJ1-5; D gene ambiguous. Germline-derived CDR1 and CDR2 are LNHDA and SQIVND (reference sequence). The V end lost 0 bases, the J end lost 1 base, and 10 bases lay between the germline ends. CDR3 length: 16 amino acids. CDR3 sequence: CASSIDEGLSNQPQHF. Written as DNA, the CDR3 is TGTGCCAGTAGTATAGATGAGGGTTTGAGCAATCAGCCCCAGCATTTT.

V gene TRBV24-1 combines with J gene TRBJ2-1, with 8 bases matching TRBD2. The V and J ends lost 1 base and 6 bases, in that order; junction bases with no gene match: 7. The CDR3 consists of 16 residues. Germline CDR1 reads KGHDR; CDR2 reads SFDVKD. The CDR3 region is CATSDLAGDGVNEQFF. The CDR3 DNA is TGTGCCACCAGTGATTTAGCGGGAGATGGTGTCAATGAGCAGTTCTTC.

The rearrangement joins TRBV19 to TRBJ2-1; D gene uncertain. There are 15 residues in the CDR3. Germline V gene sequence: CDR1 LNHDA, CDR2 SQIVND (reference sequence). V was trimmed by 1 base and J by 4 bases, leaving 11 bases between them. The CDR3 DNA sequence: TGTGCCAGTAGTATAGGGCAGGTTAGATACAATGAGCAGTTCTTC. This sequence encodes CASSIGQVRYNEQFF.

The CDR3 sequence is CASSTRQAIQETQYF. Written as DNA, the CDR3 is TGTGCCAGCAGTACGAGACAGGCGATCCAAGAGACCCAGTACTTC. V is TRBV6-5 and J is TRBJ2-5, with TRBD1 as a possible D gene (6 bases). The V gene lost 5 bases and the J gene lost 1 base, with 14 bases spanning the gap. The CDR3 consists of 15 residues. Germline CDR1 reads MNHEY; CDR2 reads SVGAGI.

CDR3 bases: TGTGCCAGCAGCACAGGGTTGTATAGCAATCAGCCCCAGCATTTT. Protein sequence: CASSTGLYSNQPQHF. This rearrangement joins TRBV5-8 to TRBJ1-5; TRBD1 might be the D (6 bases). Germline V gives CDR1 SGHTS, CDR2 YDEGEE. V lost 4 bases and J lost 0, with 11 bases in between. The CDR3 covers 15 residues.

The chain joins TRBV21-1 to TRBJ1-2. TRBV21-1 corresponds to a pseudogene. The CDR3 contains 14 residues. The CDR3: CASSKAREGYGYTF. CDR3 DNA sequence: TGTGCCAGCAGCAAAGCGAGGGAAGGCTACGGCTACACCTTC.

This chain joins TRBV5-6 and TRBJ1-4; D uncertain. This CDR3 has 17 residues. V was shortened by 4 bases and J by 7 bases, with 23 bases between the two germline ends. CDR1 and CDR2 (germline): SGHDT, YYEEEE. The chain's CDR3 is CASSAPHSILMGEKLFF. CDR3 coding DNA: TGTGCCAGCAGCGCCCCCCACAGCATCCTAATGGGTGAAAAACTGTTTTTT.

The V and J genes are TRBV7-2 and TRBJ1-2; the D is unclear. Trimming took 1 base from V and 7 from J, leaving 10 bases between them. CDR3 length equals 13 residues. CDR1 and CDR2 (germline): SGHTA, FQGNSA. The DNA of the CDR3 is TGTGCCAGCAGCTTAGTTGCGGAGGCTGGCTACACCTTC. This codes for CASSLVAEAGYTF.

The chain joins TRBV5-1 to TRBJ2-7, with D perhaps TRBD1 (6 bases). The CDR3 sequence is 14 residues long. The germline V gene has CDR1 SGHRS and CDR2 YFSETQ. Trimming left V 7 bases short and J 2 bases short, with 16 bases between. The CDR3 DNA reads as TGCGCCAGCTCGGCAGGGACAAGCACCTACGAGCAGTACTTC. Translating gives CASSAGTSTYEQYF.

The gene calls are TRBV18 and TRBJ2-1, with 14 bases lining up with TRBD2. The CDR3 contains 14 residues. Germline V gene sequence: CDR1 KGHSH, CDR2 LQKENI. Losses at the gene ends were 6 bases for V and 15 bases for J; bases not matched to a gene: 10. CDR3 loop: CASSTGTSGSRGFF. The CDR3 DNA reads as TGTGCCAGCTCCACAGGGACTAGCGGGAGTCGGGGGTTCTTC.

There are a few counts of this clone. This chain joins TRBV5-4 and TRBJ2-5; D is possibly TRBD1 (5 bases). Deletions cut 7 bases from V and 0 bases from J, with 13 bases between. This CDR3 has 14 residues. The V gene's germline CDR1 is SGHNT and CDR2 YYREEE (reference sequence). The CDR3 region has the DNA TGTGCCAGCGGACCAGGGCAGTACCAAGAGACCCAGTACTTC. Its protein is CASGPGQYQETQYF.

As DNA, the CDR3 is TGCGCCACATCCGGGACAGGGGCTTACAATGAGCAGTTCTTC. It encodes CATSGTGAYNEQFF. This chain uses TRBV5-1 with TRBJ2-1, with 10 nucleotides matching TRBD1. The CDR3 spans 14 residues. Germline values: CDR1 SGHRS, CDR2 YFSETQ. Trimming cost V 9 bases and J 4 bases; bases outside gene matches: 7.

The CDR3 loop reads CATYKGTGNYNEQFF. CDR3 sequence (DNA): TGTGCCACCTATAAAGGGACAGGAAACTACAATGAGCAGTTCTTC. The gene calls are TRBV28 and TRBJ2-1, with 8 bases lining up with TRBD1. The germline CDR1 and CDR2 sequences are MDHEN and SYDVKM. Trimming removed 10 bases from V and 3 bases from J; junction bases left unmatched: 11. The length of the CDR3 is 15 residues.

The chain combines TRBV10-3 with TRBJ2-7; D unresolved. This CDR3 contains 14 residues. Germline CDR1 and CDR2: ENHRY and SYGVKD. The V end lost 11 bases, the J end lost 2 bases, and 19 bases lay between the germline ends. The CDR3, as DNA: TGTGCCGGAGAATTCCATTCGCCTCCCTACGAGCAGTACGTC. Translation gives CAGEFHSPPYEQYV.

The chain has TRBV24-1 and TRBJ1-2, with a possible D match to TRBD1 (6 bases). Germline V CDR1 and CDR2: KGHDR, SFDVKD. Trimming stripped 4 bases from V and 3 bases from J, with 14 bases between. The CDR3 sequence is 15 residues long. This CDR3 reads CATSDQRTGYYGYTF. The CDR3 DNA sequence: TGTGCCACCAGTGACCAACGTACAGGGTACTATGGCTACACCTTC.

The chain joins TRBV27 to TRBJ1-2, with D maybe TRBD1 (5 bases). Germline CDR1 reads MNHEY; CDR2 reads SMNVEV (reference sequence). The germline V and J ends were trimmed by 2 bases and 5 bases, with 15 bases remaining between them. The CDR3 sequence is 15 residues long. In DNA form, the CDR3 reads TGTGCCAGCAGTTTAACTTGGGGGGAACTATATGGCTACACCTTC. Encoded protein: CASSLTWGELYGYTF.

This clone was observed a single time. The chain uses TRBV3-1 (or the pseudogene TRBV3-2) and TRBJ2-2, with D hard to call. The length of the CDR3 is 11 residues. The germline V gene has CDR1 LGHDT and CDR2 YNNKEL (reference sequence). Trimming stripped 5 bases from V and 8 bases from J, with 6 bases between. CDR3 in amino acids: CASSSGGELFF. CDR3 sequence (DNA): TGTGCCAGCAGCTCCGGGGGGGAGCTGTTTTTT.

This chain joins TRBV19 and TRBJ2-7; 7 bases fit TRBD1. Germline assignment: CDR1 LNHDA and CDR2 SQIVND (reference sequence). Trimming cost V 4 bases and J 4 bases; bases outside gene matches: 10. This CDR3 contains 15 residues. Here the CDR3 reads CASSTRTGSLYEQYF. The CDR3 nucleotides are TGTGCCAGTAGTACCCGGACAGGTTCCTTGTACGAGCAGTACTTC.